This T cell receptor beta chain was documented in a study of regulatory T cells in long-lasting Graves disease. According to the study, TCR beta libraries were built with iRepertoire HTBI primers and CDR3-region Arm-PCR. Using its own MiXCR run on the multiplex PCR reads, TCRdb lists one record per CDR3 protein. This table holds hundreds of thousands of distinct CDR3 sequences, approximately 29% found once. Described time point: persistent/refractory GD, antithyroid drugs over 5 years with positive TRAb. Generation of the TCR library employed RNA extracted from PBMCs. This clonotype was recorded at least ten times. Its target is not known. Germline CDR1 is SGHVS and CDR2 is FQNEAQ. The CDR3 totals 15 residues. The ends were cut back, 3 bases at V and 3 bases at J, with 14 bases in the middle. Study-level findings and limits: Persistent Graves' patients possessed reduced TCR diversity relative to recently diagnosed ones. Persistent disease showed a preference for TRBV28, TRBJ1-2 and TRBJ2-5. Shared public clonotypes totalled 2,741 in persistent patients, compared with over 800 in new patients.

Sequencing used peripheral blood mononuclear cells (PBMCs), obtained when the disease was refractory, from a patient treated with antithyroid drugs. The TCR originated in a female donor with Graves disease. V usage is TRBV7-8 and J usage is TRBJ1-1, with D tentatively TRBD1 (5 bases). In nucleotides, the CDR3 is TGTGCCAGCAGCTTCCTGCTGAGGGGCTACACTGAAGCTTTCTTT. This sequence encodes CASSFLLRGYTEAFF.